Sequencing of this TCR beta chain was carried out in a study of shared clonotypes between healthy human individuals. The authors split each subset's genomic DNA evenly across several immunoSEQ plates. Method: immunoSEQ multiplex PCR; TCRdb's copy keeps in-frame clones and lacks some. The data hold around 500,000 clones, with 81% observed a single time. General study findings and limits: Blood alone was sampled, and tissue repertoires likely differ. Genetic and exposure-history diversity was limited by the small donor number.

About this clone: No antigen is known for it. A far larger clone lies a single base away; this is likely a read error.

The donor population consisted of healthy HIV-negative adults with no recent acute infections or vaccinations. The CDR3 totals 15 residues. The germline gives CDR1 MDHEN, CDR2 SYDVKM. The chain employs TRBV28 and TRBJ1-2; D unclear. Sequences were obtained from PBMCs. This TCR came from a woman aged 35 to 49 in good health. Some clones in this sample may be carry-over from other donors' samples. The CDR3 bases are TGTGCCAGCGGACTCGGAATACGAGCTAACTATTGCTACACCTTC. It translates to CASGLGIRANYCYTF.